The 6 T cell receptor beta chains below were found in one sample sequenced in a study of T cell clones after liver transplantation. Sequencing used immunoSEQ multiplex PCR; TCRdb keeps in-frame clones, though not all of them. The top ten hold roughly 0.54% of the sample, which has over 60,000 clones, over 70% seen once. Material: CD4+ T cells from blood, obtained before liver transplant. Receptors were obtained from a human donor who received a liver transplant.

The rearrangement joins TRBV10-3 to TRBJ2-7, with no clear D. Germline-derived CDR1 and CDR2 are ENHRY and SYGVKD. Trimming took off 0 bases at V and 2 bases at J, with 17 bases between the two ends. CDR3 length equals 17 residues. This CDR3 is CAISESSVKSLTYEQYF. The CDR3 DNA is TGTGCCATCAGTGAGTCCTCCGTCAAGTCCCTAACCTACGAGCAGTACTTC.

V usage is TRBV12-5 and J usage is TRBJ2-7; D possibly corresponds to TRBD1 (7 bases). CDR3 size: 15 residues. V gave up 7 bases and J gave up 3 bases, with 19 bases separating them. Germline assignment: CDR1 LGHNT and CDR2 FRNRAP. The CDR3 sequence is CASALGQGGYYEQYF. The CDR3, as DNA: TGTGCTAGTGCCCTCGGGCAGGGGGGATACTACGAGCAGTACTTC.

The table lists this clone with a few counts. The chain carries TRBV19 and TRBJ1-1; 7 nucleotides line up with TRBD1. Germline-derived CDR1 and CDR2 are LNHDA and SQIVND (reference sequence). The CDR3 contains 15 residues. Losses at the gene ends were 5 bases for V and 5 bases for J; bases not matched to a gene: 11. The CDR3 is CASSSDRAVVTEAFF. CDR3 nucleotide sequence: TGTGCCAGTAGTTCCGACAGGGCTGTGGTGACTGAAGCTTTCTTT.

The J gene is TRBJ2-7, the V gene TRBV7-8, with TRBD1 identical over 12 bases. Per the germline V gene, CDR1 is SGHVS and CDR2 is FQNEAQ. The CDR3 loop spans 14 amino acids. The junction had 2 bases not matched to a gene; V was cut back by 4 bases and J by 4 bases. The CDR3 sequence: CASSWGQGAYEQYF. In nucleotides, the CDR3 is TGTGCCAGCAGCTGGGGACAGGGGGCTTACGAGCAGTACTTC.

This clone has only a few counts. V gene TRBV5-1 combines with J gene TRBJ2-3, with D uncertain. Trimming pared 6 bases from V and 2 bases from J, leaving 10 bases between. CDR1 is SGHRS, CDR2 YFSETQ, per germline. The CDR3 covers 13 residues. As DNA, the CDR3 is TGCGCCAGCAAGTCTAGGTCCACAGATACGCAGTATTTT. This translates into CASKSRSTDTQYF.

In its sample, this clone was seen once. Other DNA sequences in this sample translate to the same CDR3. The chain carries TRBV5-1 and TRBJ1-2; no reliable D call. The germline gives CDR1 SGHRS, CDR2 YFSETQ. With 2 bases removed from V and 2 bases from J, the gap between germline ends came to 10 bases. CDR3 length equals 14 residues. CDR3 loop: CASSLESPNYGYTF. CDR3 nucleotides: TGCGCCAGCAGCTTAGAATCTCCAAACTATGGCTACACCTTC.